The 17 T cell receptor beta chains below were found in one sample sequenced in a study of blood T cell repertoires in COVID-19. Here immunoSEQ multiplex PCR was the method, and the copy in TCRdb shows in-frame clones only, minus some. The repertoire holds 190,000 or so clones, with 80% to 90% as singletons. The source material was peripheral blood. The source is a woman aged 70-85 years with acute or convalescent COVID-19.

The J gene is TRBJ1-6, the V gene TRBV18; 10 bases align to TRBD1. The CDR3 has 16 residues. Per the germline V gene, CDR1 is KGHSH and CDR2 is LQKENI. V was clipped by 4 bases and J by 6 bases; unmatched bases: 6. The CDR3 protein is CASSLGTGAANSPLHF. CDR3 sequence (DNA): TGTGCCAGCTCACTCGGGACAGGGGCCGCTAATTCACCCCTCCACTTT.

This chain joins TRBV19 and TRBJ1-1; D is perhaps TRBD1 (6 bases). The germline gives CDR1 LNHDA, CDR2 SQIVND (reference sequence). The CDR3 totals 15 residues. V lost 4 bases and J lost 3, with 15 bases in between. DNA for the CDR3: TGTGCCAGTAGTAGAGGTCTTTCAGGGGACACTGAAGCTTTCTTT. Its protein product is CASSRGLSGDTEAFF.

This clone came up once. Other DNA sequences within the sample encode an identical CDR3. V gene TRBV7-9 combines with J gene TRBJ1-1, with TRBD1 identical over 7 bases. The CDR3 loop spans 13 amino acids. Losses at the gene ends were 4 bases for V and 4 bases for J; bases not matched to a gene: 3. The germline CDR1 and CDR2 sequences are SEHNR and FQNEAQ (reference sequence). CDR3 in amino acids: CASSSAGGTEAFF. In DNA, the CDR3 is TGTGCCAGCAGCTCGGCAGGGGGCACTGAAGCTTTCTTT.

The V gene is TRBV9, the J gene TRBJ1-4; TRBD1 matches 7 bases. V shed 3 bases, J shed 4 bases, and the junction held 12 bases outside the gene matches. This CDR3 is 17 amino acids long. CDR1 and CDR2 (germline): SGDLS, YYNGEE. The CDR3 DNA follows: TGTGCCAGCAGCGCGCTACAGGGGCCATGGAGTAATGAAAAACTGTTTTTT. Amino acid sequence: CASSALQGPWSNEKLFF.

This chain links TRBV2 with TRBJ1-6; 12 bases map to TRBD1. CDR3 length equals 16 residues. The V and J ends lost 5 bases and 6 bases, in that order; junction bases with no gene match: 5. CDR1 is SNHLY, CDR2 FYNNEI, per germline. The CDR3 bases are TGTGCCAGCAGTCCCGGGACAGGGGGCACTAATTCACCCCTCCACTTT. It specifies CASSPGTGGTNSPLHF. The full variable domain, with the rest looked up from reference TRBV2 and TRBJ1-6, is EPEVTQTPSHQVTQMGQEVILRCVPISNHLYFYWYRQILGQKVEFLVSFYNNEISEKSEIFDDQFSVERPDGSNFTLKIRSTKLEDSAMYFCASSPGTGGTNSPLHFGNGTRLTVT.

The V and J genes are TRBV18 and TRBJ2-1; TRBD2 matches 9 bases. CDR1 is KGHSH and CDR2 is LQKENI in the germline V gene. Trimming cost V 3 bases and J 8 bases; bases outside gene matches: 5. CDR3 length: 14 amino acids. The CDR3 protein is CASSPQRGVHEQFF. The CDR3 nucleotides read TGTGCCAGCTCACCCCAGCGGGGGGTCCATGAGCAGTTCTTC.

This chain links TRBV28 with TRBJ2-1, with TRBD1 identical over 9 bases. Germline CDR1 and CDR2: MDHEN and SYDVKM. The CDR3 extends over 17 amino acids. The V segment lost 6 bases and the J segment 7 bases; nucleotides outside the gene matches: 16. CDR3 amino acids: CASRGTGTGLGGNEQFF. In DNA form, the CDR3 reads TGTGCCAGCAGGGGGACAGGGACTGGACTCGGGGGGAATGAGCAGTTCTTC.

The chain uses TRBV5-1 and TRBJ2-5, with 11 nucleotides matching TRBD2. Trimming removed 2 bases from V and 1 base from J; junction bases left unmatched: 10. CDR3 length: 18 amino acids. CDR1 is SGHRS, CDR2 YFSETQ, per germline. The CDR3: CASSLIVETSGIQETQYF. As DNA, the CDR3 is TGCGCCAGCAGCTTAATAGTCGAGACTAGCGGGATCCAAGAGACCCAGTACTTC. The complete variable domain, with remaining parts taken from reference TRBV5-1 and TRBJ2-5, reads KAGVTQTPRYLIKTRGQQVTLSCSPISGHRSVSWYQQTPGQGLQFLFEYFSETQRNKGNFPGRFSGRQFSNSRSEMNVSTLELGDSALYLCASSLIVETSGIQETQYFGPGTRLLVL.

This clone was found a few times. V and J are TRBV21-1 and TRBJ2-7; no check of the table's D call, TRBD1, against the DNA was made. TRBV21-1 is a listed pseudogene. The CDR3 has 17 amino acids. Here the CDR3 reads CASSKAYPQGVENEQYF. The CDR3 nucleotides read TGTGCCAGCAGCAAAGCGTATCCCCAAGGGGTAGAAAACGAGCAGTACTTC.

The gene calls are TRBV5-6 and TRBJ1-2; perhaps TRBD1 as D (5 bases). Deletions cut 2 bases from V and 5 bases from J, with 7 bases between. The V gene's germline CDR1 is SGHDT and CDR2 YYEEEE. The CDR3 loop spans 12 amino acids. The CDR3 nucleotides are TGTGCCAGCAGCTTAACAGGATATGGCTACACCTTC. Its translation is CASSLTGYGYTF. Combining the CDR3 with reference TRBV5-6 and TRBJ1-2 gives the whole variable domain DAGVTQSPTHLIKTRGQQVTLRCSPKSGHDTVSWYQQALGQGPQFIFQYYEEEERQRGNFPDRFSGHQFPNYSSELNVNALLLGDSALYLCASSLTGYGYTFGSGTRLTVV.

CDR3 residues: CASSLTSGGSTDTQYF. CDR3 bases: TGTGCCAGCAGCCTTACTAGCGGGGGGAGCACAGATACGCAGTATTTT. The chain uses TRBV3-1 (or the pseudogene TRBV3-2) and TRBJ2-3; 12 nucleotides line up with TRBD2. V shed 4 bases, J shed 0 bases, and the junction held 2 bases outside the gene matches. The CDR3 runs 16 residues. The germline V gene encodes CDR1 LGHDT and CDR2 YNNKEL (reference sequence).

This chain links TRBV6-5 with TRBJ2-1; maybe TRBD2 (5 bases). The CDR3 is made up of 13 amino acids. CDR1 is MNHEY and CDR2 is SVGAGI in the germline V gene. With 6 bases removed from V and 7 bases from J, the gap between germline ends came to 13 bases. CDR3 DNA: TGTGCCAGCAGGGTCCCCCCGGGAAATGAGCAGTTCTTC. Protein sequence: CASRVPPGNEQFF.

The V gene is TRBV7-2, the J gene TRBJ2-1; 12 nucleotides line up with TRBD1. V shed 5 bases and J 8 bases; nucleotides not matched to a gene: 7. The CDR3 contains 15 residues. The germline CDR1 and CDR2 sequences are SGHTA and FQGNSA. The CDR3: CASSPTGTGGDEQFF. CDR3 DNA: TGTGCCAGCAGCCCCACCGGGACAGGGGGCGATGAGCAGTTCTTC.

J is TRBJ1-4 and V is TRBV12-5; possible D gene TRBD1, 5 bases. The length of the CDR3 is 15 residues. Germline V gene lookup returns CDR1 LGHNT and CDR2 FRNRAP. The ends were cut back, 1 base at V and 7 bases at J, with 13 bases in the middle. The CDR3 region is CASGLGGGRGEKLFF. The CDR3 nucleotides read TGTGCTAGTGGTTTGGGCGGGGGTCGGGGTGAAAAACTGTTTTTT.

This clone was counted once. The chain uses TRBV9 and TRBJ1-6; a possible D gene is TRBD1 (6 bases). V was clipped by 4 bases and J by 6 bases, with 17 bases between them. Germline V CDR1 and CDR2: SGDLS, YYNGEE. This CDR3 region has 16 residues. CDR3 DNA: TGTGCCAGCAGCTCTCAGGGAGGGGGTGGTAATTCACCCCTCCACTTT. Its translation: CASSSQGGGGNSPLHF. The whole variable domain, filled in from reference TRBV9 and TRBJ1-6, reads DSGVTQTPKHLITATGQRVTLRCSPRSGDLSVYWYQQSLDQGLQFLIQYYNGEERAKGNILERFSAQQFPDLHSELNLSSLELGDSALYFCASSSQGGGGNSPLHFGNGTRLTVT.

V is TRBV11-2 and J is TRBJ2-7; perhaps TRBD1 as D (6 bases). The germline V gene encodes CDR1 SGHAT and CDR2 FQNNGV. The CDR3 loop spans 12 amino acids. V dropped 6 bases and J dropped 6 bases, with 12 bases sitting between them. The CDR3 here is CASRPDSLEQYF. DNA for the CDR3: TGTGCCAGCAGACCGGACAGTCTCGAGCAGTACTTC.

The J gene is TRBJ1-1, the V gene TRBV3-1 (or the pseudogene TRBV3-2); D is possibly TRBD1 (6 bases). Trimming removed 4 bases from V and 10 bases from J, with 13 bases in between. Germline loops: CDR1 LGHDT, CDR2 YNNKEL (reference sequence). The CDR3 has 12 residues. In nucleotides, the CDR3 is TGTGCCAGCAGCCTTATGGACAGAAGAGCTTTCTTT. It translates to CASSLMDRRAFF.